The present entry profiles one TCR beta chain with its context. These data come from a study of CD8 T cells in Susac syndrome. V was pared by 5 bases and J by 6 bases, with 10 bases of the junction left unmatched. Germline V gene data show CDR1 as SNHLY and CDR2 as FYNNEI. The length of the CDR3 is 15 residues. When the RNA was reverse transcribed, random hexamers were used with an input of roughly 0.45 to 1 ug. Via MiXCR, TCRdb re-called the immunoSEQ multiplex PCR reads, giving one row per CDR3 protein. The sample shows some 100,000 distinct CDR3 sequences, about 90% of them seen only once. The receptor was derived from a human donor in good health. The chain combines TRBV2 with TRBJ2-1, with 7 bases identical to TRBD1. The sequenced material came from CD8+ T cells from PBMCs. The CDR3 DNA is TGTGCCAGCAGTCTGACAGGGCCGCCCCGCAATGAGCAGTTCTTC. Encoded protein: CASSLTGPPRNEQFF.